This T cell receptor (beta chain) was obtained from a study of OX40 agonist ivuxolimab in advanced cancers. Across the study: Anti-PD-1, anti-PD-L1 or anti-CTLA-4 therapy given earlier was allowed, and roughly 40% had some.

V lost 2 bases, J lost 5 bases, and 7 bases stayed unmatched. The CDR3 spans 15 residues. Germline V gives CDR1 MNHEY, CDR2 SMNVEV (reference sequence). A note on this clone: As yet, its antigen is unknown.

Study-wide results and caveats: Clonal expansion from baseline to week 6 occurred in both CD4+ and CD8+ T cells. CD8+ T cells showed, on average, more clonal expansion than CD4+ cells.

Measured with immunoSEQ multiplex PCR; TCRdb has only the in-frame clones, and not every one. The data contain approximately 80,000 clones, about nine tenths of them seen just once; the ten biggest clones take up over 0.15%. The chain couples TRBV27 to TRBJ1-2, with 8 bases that match TRBD1. The source is an adult with an advanced solid tumor such as melanoma, head and neck, liver or kidney cancer. This specimen was CD4+ or CD8+ T cells sorted from blood, taken in a trial of the OX40 agonist ivuxolimab. CDR3 sequence (DNA): TGTGCCAGCAGTTTAAGGAACAGGGGGGAATATGGCTACACCTTC. Its protein is CASSLRNRGEYGYTF.